Sequencing of this T cell receptor beta chain was carried out in a study of regulatory T cells in long-lasting Graves disease. Trimming took 7 bases from V and 5 from J; bases not matched to a gene: 10. CDR3 length: 14 residues. Germline-derived CDR1 and CDR2 are MNHNS and SASEGT. Notes on this clonotype: Its antigen is currently unknown. This may arise from a read error, as a much more abundant clone is one base away.

Study conclusions and caveats: When disease was persistent, TRBV28, TRBJ1-2 and TRBJ2-5 were the favored segments.

HTBI primers from iRepertoire and Arm-PCR of CDR3 regions yielded the TCR beta libraries. Each CDR3 protein gets one entry after TCRdb re-called the multiplex PCR reads with MiXCR. Of some 460,000 distinct CDR3 sequences in the sample, 15% to 20% were seen once. Time point meaning: newly diagnosed GD, antithyroid drugs for less than 3 months. PBMC-derived RNA was used for the TCR library. By American Thyroid Association guidelines, Graves' disease was diagnosed in the cohort. These data were likewise used in another study, on T cells in Graves' hyperthyroidism and ophthalmopathy.

The chain employs TRBV6-1 and TRBJ1-2; 7 bases fit TRBD1. The origin of this receptor is a man aged 35-49 years with Graves disease. This specimen consisted of peripheral blood mononuclear cells (PBMCs), obtained at new diagnosis, from a patient treated with antithyroid drugs. As DNA, the CDR3 is TGTGCCAGCACCAGACAGGGCTTGCGGTATGGCTACACCTTC. Translating it yields CASTRQGLRYGYTF.